This record concerns one T cell receptor beta chain sequence. PCR was performed using 60 Vbeta and 13 Jbeta primers. The protocol was immunoSEQ multiplex PCR, while the TCRdb copy is restricted to in-frame clones and leaves out a portion. The sample contains 200,000 to 250,000 clones, roughly 80% of which appear only once. The CDR3 runs to 17 residues. These data are taken from a study of cytomegalovirus exposure and HLA in healthy donors. This TCR was recovered from a woman aged 40 to 50 in good health and CMV-seropositive. The material sequenced was PBMCs. The V call is TRBV21-1, the J call TRBJ1-5; the table's D call TRBD1 went unverified against the DNA. TRBV21-1 is labeled a pseudogene. As DNA, the CDR3 is TGTGCCATCCTGGTTTATATTAGTCAGGGGGTGAATCAGCCCCAGCATTTT. Protein: CAILVYISQGVNQPQHF.